What follows are 15 T cell receptor beta chains derived from one specimen sequenced in a study of T-cell reconstitution after alpha-beta-depleted transplantation in children. For TCRbeta, the library was prepared with unique molecular identifiers. TCRdb re-derived calls from the PCR reads in MiXCR, one entry per CDR3 protein. The table shows a few hundred thousand distinct CDR3 sequences, with around an eighth occurring only once. The sample here was PBMCs from the stem cell graft donor, taken from the stem cell graft. These TCRs come from a human donor who donated a stem cell graft to a child with combined immunodeficiency.

With regard to this clonotype: The junction does not match germline at one end; this may be a read error. The V call is TRBV20-1, the J call TRBJ2-6; 8 bases are shared with TRBD1. The germline V gene encodes CDR1 DFQATT and CDR2 SNEGSKA (reference sequence). The CDR3 is made up of 13 amino acids. CDR3 residues: CSARLQGANVLTF. CDR3 bases: TGCAGTGCTAGACTCCAGGGGGCGAACGTCCTGACTTTC.

This clonotype was found many times. The chain combines TRBV7-2 with TRBJ2-3; D gene uncertain. This CDR3 is 16 amino acids long. CDR1 SGHTA and CDR2 FQGNSA come from the germline V gene. Trimming shortened V by 1 base and J by 10 bases, and 21 bases separated the two germline ends. The CDR3 DNA reads TGTGCCAGCAGCTTAGTTTTACCAGGTTCGGGTATCGCGCAGTATTTT. This translates into CASSLVLPGSGIAQYF.

The chain combines TRBV12-3 or TRBV12-4 with TRBJ2-1; D is unclear. Trimming shortened V by 0 bases and J by 9 bases, and 9 bases separated the two germline ends. The CDR3 covers 13 residues. The CDR3 protein is CASSLALSGEQFF. The CDR3 region has the DNA TGTGCCAGCAGTTTAGCGCTATCCGGTGAGCAGTTCTTC.

The chain combines TRBV11-2 with TRBJ1-5, with a tentative D call TRBD1 (5 bases). CDR1 and CDR2 from the germline V gene are SGHAT and FQNNGV. The CDR3 is 18 amino acids. Deletions cut 0 bases from V and 5 bases from J, with 20 bases between. CDR3 loop: CASSLDAGPLLFYQPQHF. CDR3 coding DNA: TGTGCCAGCAGCTTAGACGCAGGGCCCTTACTCTTCTATCAGCCCCAGCATTTT.

This chain uses TRBV15 with TRBJ2-7; TRBD2 might be the D (5 bases). The CDR3 length is 15 residues. Germline loops: CDR1 LNHNV, CDR2 YYDKDF (reference sequence). V was pared by 0 bases and J by 3 bases, with 12 bases between. The CDR3 DNA sequence: TGTGCCACCAGCAGAGATAGTTGGGAGTTCTACGAGCAGTACTTC. Translating it yields CATSRDSWEFYEQYF.

The chain recombines TRBV7-9 with TRBJ2-7; TRBD1 agrees at 9 bases. The CDR3 contains 15 residues. V was pared by 5 bases and J by 2 bases, with 7 bases of the junction left unmatched. CDR1 SEHNR and CDR2 FQNEAQ come from the germline V gene (reference sequence). CDR3 sequence (DNA): TGTGCCAGCAGCCGCGGACAGGGGTCCGCCTACGAGCAGTACTTC. Residues: CASSRGQGSAYEQYF.

This clonotype was recorded many times. The chain links TRBV5-1 to TRBJ2-5; unclear D gene. CDR3 length: 14 residues. Germline V CDR1 and CDR2: SGHRS, YFSETQ. Trimming left V 3 bases short and J 4 bases short, with 13 bases between. The CDR3 is CASSSGSKRETQYF. As DNA, the CDR3 is TGCGCCAGCAGCTCTGGAAGCAAGCGAGAGACCCAGTACTTC.

There are a few counts of this clonotype. This chain connects TRBV11-2 to TRBJ2-3; TRBD2 aligns across 11 bases. V dropped 5 bases and J dropped 0; count of bases not matched to a gene: 10. The length of the CDR3 is 18 residues. CDR1 SGHAT and CDR2 FQNNGV come from the germline V gene. CDR3 residues: CASSDGLAGGHSTDTQYF. CDR3 coding DNA: TGTGCCAGCAGCGATGGCCTAGCGGGAGGACATAGCACAGATACGCAGTATTTT.

This clonotype turned up a few times. The chain couples TRBV10-3 to TRBJ2-2; 11 bases line up with TRBD2. The germline V gene encodes CDR1 ENHRY and CDR2 SYGVKD. The CDR3 totals 17 residues. With 2 bases clipped from V and 7 bases from J, the junction kept 9 bases outside the gene matches. CDR3 DNA sequence: TGTGCCATCAGTGAGGAACCGGGACTAGCGGCGAACGGGGAGCTGTTTTTT. This gives the protein CAISEEPGLAANGELFF.

This clonotype was counted only a few times. The chain has TRBV7-3 and TRBJ2-2, with TRBD1 as a possible D gene (6 bases). Trimming removed 5 bases from V and 2 bases from J, with 15 bases in between. The CDR3 runs to 16 residues. Germline-derived CDR1 and CDR2 are SGHTA and FQGTGA. The CDR3 protein is CASSLNRADNTGELFF. The CDR3 DNA follows: TGTGCCAGCAGCCTCAACAGGGCAGATAACACCGGGGAGCTGTTTTTT.

This clonotype was counted ten times or more. The J gene is TRBJ2-7, the V gene TRBV5-6, with 8 bases lining up with TRBD2. V was clipped by 4 bases and J by 0 bases; unmatched bases: 6. CDR3 length: 15 amino acids. Germline values: CDR1 SGHDT, CDR2 YYEEEE. CDR3 nucleotide sequence: TGTGCCAGCAGCCCAATAGCGGGACTCTCCTACGAGCAGTACTTC. Its protein is CASSPIAGLSYEQYF.

The chain joins TRBV6-1 to TRBJ1-2; 9 positions match TRBD1. CDR1 is MNHNS, CDR2 SASEGT, per germline. The CDR3 totals 15 residues. The V gene end was trimmed by 10 bases and the J gene end by 5 bases; junction bases not matched to a gene: 14. CDR3 bases: TGTGCCACAAGTGAGGAGACAGGGGGATTTTATGGCTACACCTTC. Its translation is CATSEETGGFYGYTF.

This clonotype was counted a few times. V and J are TRBV12-3 or TRBV12-4 and TRBJ1-6; 9 bases map to TRBD1. The J segment lost 10 bases and the V segment lost 2 bases, leaving 6 bases of the junction unmatched. The CDR3 consists of 15 residues. The CDR3 loop reads CASSLFGQGSSPLHF. Here the CDR3 DNA reads TGTGCCAGCAGTTTATTCGGACAGGGGAGCTCACCCCTCCACTTT.

J is TRBJ1-5 and V is TRBV12-3 or TRBV12-4; D uncertain. The CDR3 spans 14 residues. Trimming pared 3 bases from V and 3 bases from J, leaving 9 bases between. The CDR3: CASSFRVNNQPQHF. The DNA of the CDR3 is TGTGCCAGCAGTTTTCGGGTGAACAATCAGCCCCAGCATTTT.

This clonotype was recorded many times. The chain joins TRBV12-3 or TRBV12-4 to TRBJ1-5; D is unresolved. V shed 5 bases and J shed 3 bases, with 5 bases lying between them. CDR3 length equals 12 residues. Here the CDR3 reads CASSPDNQPQHF. Here the CDR3 DNA reads TGTGCCAGCAGTCCAGACAATCAGCCCCAGCATTTT.